This entry concerns a single TCR beta chain. What it binds is not known. CDR3 length: 17 amino acids. Germline V gene data show CDR1 as KGHSH and CDR2 as LQKENI. This sample is part of a study of monozygotic twins with inflammatory bowel disease. Broader study findings: Concordance status among twins (concordant versus discordant) showed no link to repertoire similarity, possibly from limited power.

From 3,500 to 4,000 ng of total RNA, each TCR library was prepared. TCRdb derives one entry per CDR3 protein from the 5' RACE reads, leaving out DNA. The sample has more than 300,000 distinct CDR3 sequences. The sample consisted of blood. The clonotype comes from a human donor with ulcerative colitis or Crohn's disease, or a healthy co-twin of an affected twin (not recorded which). The rearrangement joins TRBV18 to TRBJ2-2; TCRdb selects TRBD1, and the lack of DNA leaves this call unchecked. The CDR3 reads CASSLGSGTENTGELFF.